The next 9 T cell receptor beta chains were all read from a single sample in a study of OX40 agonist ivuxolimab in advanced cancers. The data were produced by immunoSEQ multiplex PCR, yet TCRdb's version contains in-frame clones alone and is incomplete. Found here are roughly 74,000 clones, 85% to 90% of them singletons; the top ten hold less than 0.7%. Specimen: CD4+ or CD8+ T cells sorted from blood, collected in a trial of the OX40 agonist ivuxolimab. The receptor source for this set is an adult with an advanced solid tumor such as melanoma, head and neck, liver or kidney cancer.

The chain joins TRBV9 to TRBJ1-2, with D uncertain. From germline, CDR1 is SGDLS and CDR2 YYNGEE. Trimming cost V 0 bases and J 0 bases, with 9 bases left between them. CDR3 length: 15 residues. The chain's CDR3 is CASSVEGSANYGYTF. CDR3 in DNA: TGTGCCAGCAGCGTAGAAGGGTCAGCTAACTATGGCTACACCTTC.

The CDR3 bases are TGTGCCAGCAGCCGCTTAACAGCCGGAAACACCATATATTTT. Its translation is CASSRLTAGNTIYF. V and J are TRBV11-2 and TRBJ1-3; D remains unclear. The ends were cut back, 5 bases at V and 4 bases at J, with 12 bases in the middle. Germline values: CDR1 SGHAT, CDR2 FQNNGV. This CDR3 has 14 residues.

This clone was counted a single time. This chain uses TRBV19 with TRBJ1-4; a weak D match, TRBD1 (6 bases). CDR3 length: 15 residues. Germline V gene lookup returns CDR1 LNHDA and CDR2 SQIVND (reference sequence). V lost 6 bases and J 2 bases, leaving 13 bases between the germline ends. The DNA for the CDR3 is TGTGCCAGTAGGATTACAGGGAGCACTAATGAAAAACTGTTTTTT. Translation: CASRITGSTNEKLFF.

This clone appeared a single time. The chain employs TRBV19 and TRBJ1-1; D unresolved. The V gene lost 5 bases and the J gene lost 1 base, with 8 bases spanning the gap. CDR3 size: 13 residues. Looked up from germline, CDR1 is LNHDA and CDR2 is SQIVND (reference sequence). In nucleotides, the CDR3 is TGTGCCAGTAGTGACGTATCGAACACTGAAGCTTTCTTT. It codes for CASSDVSNTEAFF.

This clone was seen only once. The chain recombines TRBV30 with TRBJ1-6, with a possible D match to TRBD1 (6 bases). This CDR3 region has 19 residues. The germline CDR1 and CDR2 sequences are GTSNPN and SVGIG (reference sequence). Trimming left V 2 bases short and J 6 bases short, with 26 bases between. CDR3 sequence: CAWSTPYLQGNEGNSPLHF. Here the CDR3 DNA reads TGTGCCTGGAGTACCCCCTACCTGCAGGGGAACGAGGGTAATTCACCCCTCCACTTT.

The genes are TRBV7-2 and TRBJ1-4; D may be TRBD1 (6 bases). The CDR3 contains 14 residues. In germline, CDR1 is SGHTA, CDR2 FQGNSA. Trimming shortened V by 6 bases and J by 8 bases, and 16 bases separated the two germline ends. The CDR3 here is CASSLQGAGEKLFF. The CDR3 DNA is TGTGCCAGCAGTTTACAGGGAGCAGGAGAAAAACTGTTTTTT.

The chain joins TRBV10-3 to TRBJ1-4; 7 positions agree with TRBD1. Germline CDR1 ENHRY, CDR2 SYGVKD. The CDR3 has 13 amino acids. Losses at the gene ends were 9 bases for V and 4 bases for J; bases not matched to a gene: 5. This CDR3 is CAMRGDSNEKLFF. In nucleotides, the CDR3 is TGTGCCATGAGGGGGGACAGTAATGAAAAACTGTTTTTT.

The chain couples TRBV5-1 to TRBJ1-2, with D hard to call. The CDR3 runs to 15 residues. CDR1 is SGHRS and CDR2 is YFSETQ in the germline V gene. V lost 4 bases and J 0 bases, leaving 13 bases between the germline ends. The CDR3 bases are TGCGCCAGCAGCCCAGACGGGGATCCTAACTATGGCTACACCTTC. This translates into CASSPDGDPNYGYTF.

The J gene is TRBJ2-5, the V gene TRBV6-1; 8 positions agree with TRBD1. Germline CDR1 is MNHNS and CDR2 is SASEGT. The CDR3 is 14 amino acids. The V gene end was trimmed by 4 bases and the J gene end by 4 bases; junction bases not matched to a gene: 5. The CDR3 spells CASSGRGRGETQYF. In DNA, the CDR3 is TGTGCCAGCAGTGGCAGGGGGCGCGGAGAGACCCAGTACTTC.